This passage covers 32 T cell receptor beta chains from one sample sequenced in a study of CD8 T cells in ankylosing spondylitis (dated by TCRdb to 2016 to 2017). Summary of the overall study and its limitations: Blood from ankylosing spondylitis patients appeared to be characterized by a TCR beta motif made up of several highly homologous amino acid variants.

Receptor amplification or capture employed 5' RACE. The data were produced on an Illumina HiSeq 2500. Clones were called with MiXCR by TCRdb after fastp trimmed the public reads at Q25, and only in-frame beta chains were retained. For every CDR3 protein sequence, its rows merge into one entry that carries the most common genes and DNA. The sample table lists about 700,000 distinct CDR3 sequences, around 17% of them with a count of one. Around 19% of the sample is in the top ten clones. Their target antigens are unknown. The sequencing input was blood, either unsorted or a sorted T cell fraction (not recorded which). The receptor set was obtained from a male donor with ankylosing spondylitis.

This clonotype was observed a few times. The genes are TRBV20-1 and TRBJ2-1; 11 positions match TRBD2. The CDR3 covers 20 residues. Trimming cost V 6 bases and J 2 bases; bases outside gene matches: 21. Germline CDR1 is DFQATT and CDR2 is SNEGSKA (reference sequence). CDR3 amino acids: CSARRAGLDRLAGTYNEQFF. The CDR3 coding sequence is TGCAGTGCGAGGAGAGCTGGCCTTGATCGACTAGCGGGGACCTACAATGAGCAGTTCTTC.

This clonotype was counted at least ten times. The chain is built from TRBV13 and TRBJ2-1; tentatively, D is TRBD1 (6 bases). Per germline, CDR1 PRHDT and CDR2 FYEKMQ (reference sequence). The V and J ends lost 5 bases and 4 bases respectively, with 9 bases between them. The CDR3 is 13 residues long. In DNA, the CDR3 is TGTGCCAGCAGCCCACAGGGATACAATGAGCAGTTCTTC. Amino acids: CASSPQGYNEQFF.

This clonotype was seen repeatedly, ten times or more. An end of the junction differs from the germline gene, which may be a read error. The chain couples TRBV5-1 to TRBJ2-2; D perhaps matches TRBD1 (5 bases). Germline values: CDR1 SGHRS, CDR2 YFSETQ. The CDR3 totals 14 residues. As DNA, the CDR3 is TGCGCCAGCAGATTGGCAGGGCGAACCGGGGAGCTGTTTTTT. Encoded protein: CASRLAGRTGELFF.

The table lists this clonotype with a few counts. The chain combines TRBV7-2 with TRBJ2-3; no firm D call. V lost 1 base to trimming and J lost 6 bases, with 14 bases between them. The CDR3 extends over 15 amino acids. From germline, CDR1 is SGHTA and CDR2 FQGNSA. This CDR3 reads CASSLGIDTPDTQYF. The CDR3 nucleotides read TGTGCCAGCAGCTTAGGTATCGACACCCCGGATACGCAGTATTTT.

This clonotype has a handful of counts. CDR3 bases: TGCAGCGTTGGGTTGCCAGAAGTCAACAGTGCTGGTGAGCAGTACTTC. This gives the protein CSVGLPEVNSAGEQYF. The rearrangement links TRBV29-1 to TRBJ2-7; D uncertain. CDR1 SQVTM and CDR2 ANQGSEA come from the germline V gene. V lost 4 bases to trimming and J lost 7 bases, with 26 bases between them. This CDR3 is 16 amino acids long.

The rearrangement joins TRBV5-1 to TRBJ2-5; 7 positions agree with TRBD1. Unmatched junction bases numbered 7, after V lost 0 bases and J lost 5 bases. Germline V gene lookup returns CDR1 SGHRS and CDR2 YFSETQ. The CDR3 spans 15 residues. DNA for the CDR3: TGCGCCAGCAGCTTGGATGGTCAGGGGGTGGAGACCCAGTACTTC. It specifies CASSLDGQGVETQYF.

This clonotype was detected only a few times. The V call is TRBV4-1, the J call TRBJ2-7; no definite D call. The V gene lost 1 base and the J gene lost 2 bases, with 18 bases spanning the gap. Germline assignment: CDR1 MGHRA and CDR2 YSYEKL. The CDR3 runs 17 residues. This chain's CDR3 is CASSQVELKSGTYEQYF. CDR3 bases: TGCGCCAGCAGCCAAGTCGAACTAAAGTCAGGAACCTACGAGCAGTACTTC.

This sequence joins TRBV4-1 and TRBJ2-1, with a possible D match to TRBD2 (6 bases). V was pared by 5 bases and J by 3 bases, with 14 bases between. The CDR3 sequence is 15 residues long. Germline-derived CDR1 and CDR2 are MGHRA and YSYEKL. The CDR3 DNA sequence: TGCGCCAGCAGCACCGGGGACTCCGGCTACAATGAGCAGTTCTTC. Translating it yields CASSTGDSGYNEQFF.

The rearrangement links TRBV29-1 to TRBJ2-5; the match to TRBD2 covers 10 bases. Germline V lookup: CDR1 SQVTM, CDR2 ANQGSEA. The CDR3 loop spans 14 amino acids. V dropped 7 bases and J dropped 0; count of bases not matched to a gene: 5. The CDR3 here is CSASGLAHQETQYF. As DNA, the CDR3 is TGCAGCGCCTCGGGACTAGCGCACCAAGAGACCCAGTACTTC.

V and J are TRBV7-9 and TRBJ2-2; possible D gene TRBD1, 6 bases. CDR1 and CDR2 from the germline V gene are SEHNR and FQNEAQ (reference sequence). This CDR3 is built from 14 residues. The V gene lost 4 bases and the J gene lost 9 bases, with 15 bases spanning the gap. CDR3 region: CASSSTRDIRELFF. CDR3 bases: TGTGCCAGCAGCTCCACTAGGGACATCAGGGAGCTGTTTTTT.

The chain has TRBV9 and TRBJ1-3; 7 bases agree with TRBD1. The CDR3 contains 15 residues. Unmatched junction bases numbered 3, after V lost 3 bases and J lost 0 bases. Germline V CDR1 and CDR2: SGDLS, YYNGEE. The DNA for the CDR3 is TGTGCCAGCAGCGAATCAGGGGGCTCTGGAAACACCATATATTTT. Protein product: CASSESGGSGNTIYF.

This clonotype was detected only a few times. This chain links TRBV29-1 with TRBJ2-7; 10 positions agree with TRBD1. V was pared by 4 bases and J by 6 bases, with 6 bases of the junction left unmatched. This CDR3 contains 13 residues. Per germline, CDR1 SQVTM and CDR2 ANQGSEA. CDR3 loop: CSVAWDRGSEQYF. In DNA, the CDR3 is TGCAGCGTTGCGTGGGACAGGGGTAGCGAGCAGTACTTC.

This clonotype was found many times. The CDR3 coding sequence is TGTGCCAGCAGTTTAGGGAAGGGCCGTGAGACCCAGTACTTC. Translation gives CASSLGKGRETQYF. The rearrangement links TRBV28 to TRBJ2-5; no reliable D call. The CDR3 length is 14 residues. Trimming stripped 2 bases from V and 5 bases from J, with 12 bases between. The germline gives CDR1 MDHEN, CDR2 SYDVKM.

CDR3 region: CASSYNGGGGPGELFF. CDR3 DNA sequence: TGTGCCAGCAGTTACAACGGCGGGGGGGGTCCCGGGGAGCTGTTTTTT. This sequence joins TRBV6-5 and TRBJ2-2, with TRBD2 identical over 9 bases. CDR1 MNHEY and CDR2 SVGAGI come from the germline V gene. J lost 6 bases, V lost 2 bases, and 7 bases had no gene match. The CDR3 contains 16 residues.

This clonotype came up a few times. The rearrangement joins TRBV4-1 to TRBJ2-7, with 7 bases lining up with TRBD2. CDR1 and CDR2 from the germline V gene are MGHRA and YSYEKL. The junction had 4 bases not matched to a gene; V was cut back by 1 base and J by 4 bases. The CDR3 is 14 residues long. CDR3 nucleotide sequence: TGCGCCAGCAGCCAAGTTGGACTAGAGTACGAGCAGTACTTC. It codes for CASSQVGLEYEQYF.

This clonotype was observed a handful of times. The chain carries TRBV7-2 and TRBJ1-1, with 8 bases matching TRBD1. The germline V gene has CDR1 SGHTA and CDR2 FQGNSA. V was pared by 4 bases and J by 0 bases, with 4 bases of the junction left unmatched. The CDR3 length is 15 residues. The CDR3 coding sequence is TGTGCCAGCAGCTGGGGGACAGGAATGAACACTGAAGCTTTCTTT. Its protein is CASSWGTGMNTEAFF.

The genes are TRBV6-5 and TRBJ1-1; D is ambiguous. This CDR3 is built from 14 residues. V was cut by 2 bases and J by 1 base, with 8 bases left in between. Looked up from germline, CDR1 is MNHEY and CDR2 is SVGAGI. As DNA, the CDR3 is TGTGCCAGCAGTTACGGAGTGAGGAACACTGAAGCTTTCTTT. Translation: CASSYGVRNTEAFF.

This clonotype was seen a handful of times. V usage is TRBV6-2 or TRBV6-3 and J usage is TRBJ1-1; D is unresolved. In germline, CDR1 is MNHEY, CDR2 SVGEGT. This CDR3 spans 15 amino acids. Deletions cut 2 bases from V and 6 bases from J, with 16 bases between. CDR3 sequence: CASSYMGQAIAEAFF. CDR3 nucleotides: TGTGCCAGCAGTTACATGGGTCAGGCAATAGCTGAAGCTTTCTTT.

This clonotype was counted only a few times. Here the CDR3 reads CASSGNGGGRLETQYF. For the CDR3, the DNA is TGTGCCAGCAGTGGCAATGGGGGGGGCCGTTTGGAGACCCAGTACTTC. The chain recombines TRBV12-3 or TRBV12-4 with TRBJ2-5, with D maybe TRBD2 (7 bases). Between the trimmed V and J ends, which lost 5 bases and 5 bases, there was a span of 21 bases. The CDR3 is 16 residues long.

The chain recombines TRBV12-3 or TRBV12-4 with TRBJ1-6; 8 bases are a match to TRBD1. The CDR3 length is 14 residues. The junction had 8 bases not matched to a gene; V was cut back by 6 bases and J by 10 bases. CDR3: CASSRRQGASPLHF. As DNA, the CDR3 is TGTGCCAGCAGCCGGCGGCAGGGGGCCTCACCCCTCCACTTT.

This chain connects TRBV20-1 to TRBJ1-1, with TRBD1 identical over 8 bases. This CDR3 region has 15 residues. Germline V gene data show CDR1 as DFQATT and CDR2 as SNEGSKA (reference sequence). Trimming removed 6 bases from V and 1 base from J; junction bases left unmatched: 10. The CDR3 nucleotides read TGCAGTGCCACAATCCCCGGGACAGGGAACACTGAAGCTTTCTTT. This encodes CSATIPGTGNTEAFF.

V and J are TRBV12-3 or TRBV12-4 and TRBJ2-2; 7 nucleotides align to TRBD1. The V gene end was trimmed by 6 bases and the J gene end by 4 bases; junction bases not matched to a gene: 8. The CDR3 totals 15 residues. The CDR3 DNA sequence: TGTGCCAGCAGGAAACAGGGGAGAGGCACCGGGGAGCTGTTTTTT. Translated: CASRKQGRGTGELFF.

The chain employs TRBV10-3 and TRBJ2-3, with 10 bases that match TRBD2. Unmatched junction bases numbered 7, after V lost 5 bases and J lost 5 bases. This CDR3 spans 15 amino acids. Germline CDR1 ENHRY, CDR2 SYGVKD. CDR3 in amino acids: CAISLAGASKDTQYF. The CDR3 bases are TGTGCCATCAGTCTAGCGGGAGCATCGAAAGATACGCAGTATTTT.

This clonotype was found a few times. This chain uses TRBV7-2 with TRBJ2-1; the match to TRBD2 covers 13 bases. This CDR3 spans 16 amino acids. Germline V CDR1 and CDR2: SGHTA, FQGNSA. The ends lost 4 bases at V and 7 bases at J; junction bases unmatched: 7. The CDR3 DNA is TGTGCCAGCAGCTCCCTACTGGGACTAGCGGGGAATGAGCAGTTCTTC. Translated: CASSSLLGLAGNEQFF.

This clonotype came up a few times. The rearrangement uses TRBV5-6 and TRBJ2-5; D is possibly TRBD2 (5 bases). Germline CDR1 SGHDT, CDR2 YYEEEE. This CDR3 spans 14 amino acids. V was trimmed by 4 bases and J by 0 bases, leaving 10 bases between them. The CDR3 DNA follows: TGTGCCAGCAGCGGACTGTCTTACCAAGAGACCCAGTACTTC. Protein: CASSGLSYQETQYF.

The chain combines TRBV5-7 with TRBJ1-6, with TRBD1 matching over 9 bases. TRBV5-7 counts as an open reading frame of uncertain function. The CDR3 has 14 amino acids. The V and J ends lost 4 bases and 9 bases, in that order; junction bases with no gene match: 5. The CDR3 DNA is TGTGCCAGCAGCCGGCGACAGGGGGGTTCACCCCTCCACTTT. Translating gives CASSRRQGGSPLHF.

This clonotype has only a few counts. This chain connects TRBV6-1 to TRBJ1-1; the D is unclear. The V gene's germline CDR1 is MNHNS and CDR2 SASEGT. The V end lost 9 bases, the J end lost 4 bases, and 15 bases lay between the germline ends. The CDR3 has 13 amino acids. The CDR3 is CASRQEAATEAFF. DNA of the CDR3: TGTGCCAGTCGGCAGGAGGCGGCCACTGAAGCTTTCTTT.

In its sample, this clonotype was seen once. The chain couples TRBV4-3 to TRBJ2-3; D is uncertain. V lost 1 base, J lost 2 bases, and 16 bases lay in between. Germline CDR1 is LGHNA and CDR2 is YSLEER. The CDR3 has 17 residues. In nucleotides, the CDR3 is TGCGCCAGCAGCCAAGGTTGGGTCGCCGAGGTCACAGATACGCAGTATTTT. Amino acids: CASSQGWVAEVTDTQYF.

This clonotype showed up many times. The rearrangement uses TRBV18 and TRBJ1-1; D ambiguous. Trimming shortened V by 3 bases and J by 7 bases, and 9 bases separated the two germline ends. There are 12 residues in the CDR3. CDR1 is KGHSH, CDR2 LQKENI, per germline. The CDR3: CASSPMGIEAFF. DNA for the CDR3: TGTGCCAGCTCACCTATGGGGATTGAAGCTTTCTTT.

This clonotype was counted a few times. This rearrangement joins TRBV11-2 to TRBJ2-5; the D is unclear. CDR1 SGHAT and CDR2 FQNNGV come from the germline V gene. The CDR3 runs 14 residues. The V end lost 5 bases, the J end lost 0 bases, and 10 bases lay between the germline ends. The CDR3 spells CASSPYGHQETQYF. CDR3 sequence (DNA): TGTGCCAGCAGCCCATATGGACACCAAGAGACCCAGTACTTC.

This clonotype was detected only a few times. The chain is built from TRBV9 and TRBJ2-1; D is perhaps TRBD1 or TRBD2 (5 bases each). Trimming pared 4 bases from V and 5 bases from J, leaving 10 bases between. This CDR3 is 13 amino acids long. Germline assignment: CDR1 SGDLS and CDR2 YYNGEE. CDR3 region: CASSPRDHNEQFF. The CDR3 nucleotides read TGTGCCAGCAGCCCCCGGGACCACAATGAGCAGTTCTTC. Full variable domain (remainder filled in from reference TRBV9 and TRBJ2-1): DSGVTQTPKHLITATGQRVTLRCSPRSGDLSVYWYQQSLDQGLQFLIQYYNGEERAKGNILERFSAQQFPDLHSELNLSSLELGDSALYFCASSPRDHNEQFFGPGTRLTVL.

The CDR3 DNA is TGTGCCAGCACTAGGGGTGGACTAGCGACTAGCACAGATACGCAGTATTTT. It yields the protein CASTRGGLATSTDTQYF. The rearrangement joins TRBV7-2 to TRBJ2-3; 9 bases are a match to TRBD2. This CDR3 has 17 amino acids. Trimming removed 7 bases from V and 0 bases from J; junction bases left unmatched: 11. CDR1 SGHTA and CDR2 FQGNSA come from the germline V gene.